This T cell receptor beta chain originates from a study of blood T cell repertoires in COVID-19. Method: immunoSEQ multiplex PCR; TCRdb's copy keeps in-frame clones and lacks some. The table has a few hundred thousand clones, 85% seen once. The CDR3 runs 15 residues. CDR1 and CDR2 (germline): SGHTA, FQGNSA. Trimming removed 0 bases from V and 1 base from J, with 6 bases in between. Sequenced: PBMCs or T cells enriched from blood (not recorded which). The rearrangement joins TRBV7-2 to TRBJ2-2; perhaps TRBD2 as D (6 bases). This TCR was recovered from a man aged 35-49 years who had recovered from COVID-19. CDR3 coding DNA: TGTGCCAGCAGCTTAGCTAGCGGGAACACCGGGGAGCTGTTTTTT. This gives the protein CASSLASGNTGELFF.